Following are 9 T cell receptor beta chains from one sample sequenced in a study of a mutant IDH1 vaccine in newly diagnosed glioma. Data came from immunoSEQ multiplex PCR; TCRdb stores just in-frame clones and leaves some out. The data contain around 30,000 clones, nearly 90% of them singletons. The time point here: week 11, during vaccination. Each dose delivered 300 ug of mutant IDH1 20-mer peptide subcutaneously with imiquimod. Antigens for these TCRs are unknown. The input for sequencing was PBMCs, taken from a glioma patient whose treatment included an IDH1 peptide vaccine. Every receptor here comes from a man aged 18 to 30 with glioma.

V is TRBV5-1 and J is TRBJ2-2; 8 nucleotides agree with TRBD1. In germline, CDR1 is SGHRS, CDR2 YFSETQ. The CDR3 runs to 17 residues. With 3 bases clipped from V and 4 bases from J, the junction kept 11 bases outside the gene matches. The CDR3 loop is CASSYQRRQGLTGELFF. The DNA of the CDR3 is TGCGCCAGCAGCTACCAGAGGAGACAGGGGCTCACCGGGGAGCTGTTTTTT.

This clone was detected once. This rearrangement joins TRBV5-1 to TRBJ1-2, with TRBD1 as a possible D gene (5 bases). This CDR3 contains 15 residues. Germline V gene data show CDR1 as SGHRS and CDR2 as YFSETQ. Trimming cost V 4 bases and J 3 bases, with 16 bases left between them. The CDR3 nucleotides read TGCGCCAGCAGCCCACGGACAACAAGAGACTATGGCTACACCTTC. Its protein is CASSPRTTRDYGYTF.

In its sample, this clone was seen a few times. The V call is TRBV29-1, the J call TRBJ2-1; possibly TRBD2 for D (5 bases). Germline values: CDR1 SQVTM, CDR2 ANQGSEA. V gave up 6 bases and J gave up 0 bases, with 15 bases separating them. The CDR3 runs 15 residues. CDR3 residues: CSVPTTTSSYNEQFF. For the CDR3, the DNA is TGCAGCGTCCCGACAACCACTAGCTCCTACAATGAGCAGTTCTTC.

The chain uses TRBV4-1 and TRBJ2-5, with TRBD1 identical over 7 bases. This CDR3 region has 13 residues. Germline values: CDR1 MGHRA, CDR2 YSYEKL. With 3 bases clipped from V and 4 bases from J, the junction kept 2 bases outside the gene matches. Written as DNA, the CDR3 is TGCGCCAGCAGCCAGGGACAGTTAGAGACCCAGTACTTC. This gives the protein CASSQGQLETQYF.

The chain recombines TRBV27 with TRBJ1-2; the D gene is possibly TRBD1 (5 bases). V shed 6 bases and J shed 4 bases, with 12 bases lying between them. Germline values: CDR1 MNHEY, CDR2 SMNVEV (reference sequence). This CDR3 has 13 residues. The DNA of the CDR3 is TGTGCCAGCAGACCTGGGGCCTCCTATGGCTACACCTTC. Translated: CASRPGASYGYTF.

The chain carries TRBV19 and TRBJ2-5, with D possibly being TRBD2 (6 bases). Germline V gene data show CDR1 as LNHDA and CDR2 as SQIVND (reference sequence). This CDR3 has 13 residues. V lost 3 bases and J 5 bases, leaving 10 bases between the germline ends. The CDR3 region has the DNA TGTGCCAGTAGTATCCGAGGAGGGGAGACCCAGTACTTC. Translated, it gives CASSIRGGETQYF.

The rearrangement joins TRBV5-1 to TRBJ2-3, with 10 bases aligning to TRBD1. The CDR3 has 17 amino acids. Per germline, CDR1 SGHRS and CDR2 YFSETQ. Losses at the gene ends were 4 bases for V and 4 bases for J; bases not matched to a gene: 12. CDR3 sequence: CASSIRPGTGEADTQYF. The CDR3 DNA follows: TGCGCCAGCAGCATTAGACCAGGGACAGGGGAGGCAGATACGCAGTATTTT.

The chain links TRBV4-2 to TRBJ1-2, with unresolved D. V was trimmed by 4 bases and J by 3 bases, leaving 12 bases between them. Per the germline V gene, CDR1 is LGHNA and CDR2 is YNFKEQ. The CDR3 has 14 amino acids. CDR3 nucleotides: TGTGCCAGCAGCCCACTGGACGGACACTATGGCTACACCTTC. It codes for CASSPLDGHYGYTF.

The J gene is TRBJ1-2, the V gene TRBV19; D gene uncertain. The CDR3 contains 12 residues. Germline-derived CDR1 and CDR2 are LNHDA and SQIVND (reference sequence). V was trimmed by 3 bases and J by 8 bases, leaving 10 bases between them. The CDR3 loop is CASSIGGGGYTF. The CDR3 nucleotides are TGTGCCAGTAGTATCGGCGGCGGGGGCTACACCTTC. The whole variable domain, filled in from reference TRBV19 and TRBJ1-2, reads DGGITQSPKYLFRKEGQNVTLSCEQNLNHDAMYWYRQDPGQGLRLIYYSQIVNDFQKGDIAEGYSVSREKKESFPLTVTSAQKNPTAFYLCASSIGGGGYTFGSGTRLTVV.